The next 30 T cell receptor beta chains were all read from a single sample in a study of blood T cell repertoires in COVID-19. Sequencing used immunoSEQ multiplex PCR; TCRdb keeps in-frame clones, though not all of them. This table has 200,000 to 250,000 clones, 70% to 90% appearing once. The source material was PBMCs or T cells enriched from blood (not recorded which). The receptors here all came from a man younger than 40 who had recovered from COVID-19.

The CDR3 protein is CASQGQIYSYEQYF. In nucleotides, the CDR3 is TGCGCCAGCCAGGGACAGATATACTCCTACGAGCAGTACTTC. The V call is TRBV10-2, the J call TRBJ2-7; 7 nucleotides align to TRBD1. The CDR3 length is 14 residues. Germline V CDR1 and CDR2: WSHSY, SAAADI. Losses at the gene ends were 8 bases for V and 0 bases for J; bases not matched to a gene: 7.

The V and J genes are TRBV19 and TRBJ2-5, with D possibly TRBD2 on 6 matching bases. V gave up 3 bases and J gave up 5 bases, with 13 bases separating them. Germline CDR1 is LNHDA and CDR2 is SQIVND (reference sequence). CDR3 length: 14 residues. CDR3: CASSMTSSVETQYF. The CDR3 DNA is TGTGCCAGTAGTATGACTAGTTCCGTGGAGACCCAGTACTTC.

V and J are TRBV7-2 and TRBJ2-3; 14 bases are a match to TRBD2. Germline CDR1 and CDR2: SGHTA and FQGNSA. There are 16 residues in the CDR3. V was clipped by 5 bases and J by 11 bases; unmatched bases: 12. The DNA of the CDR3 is TGTGCCAGCAGCCCTTCGACTAGCGGGGGGGCAGGGATGCAGTATTTT. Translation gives CASSPSTSGGAGMQYF. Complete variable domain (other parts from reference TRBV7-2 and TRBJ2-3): GAGVSQSPSNKVTEKGKDVELRCDPISGHTALYWYRQSLGQGLEFLIYFQGNSAPDKSGLPSDRFSAERTGGSVSTLTIQRTQQEDSAVYLCASSPSTSGGAGMQYFGPGTRLTVL.

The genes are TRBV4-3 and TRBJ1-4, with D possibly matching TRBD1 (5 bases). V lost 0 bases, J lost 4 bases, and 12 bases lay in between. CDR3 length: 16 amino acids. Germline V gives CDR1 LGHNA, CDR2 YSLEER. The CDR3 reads CASSQDGGSNNEKLFF. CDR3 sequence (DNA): TGCGCCAGCAGCCAAGACGGGGGGTCTAATAATGAAAAACTGTTTTTT.

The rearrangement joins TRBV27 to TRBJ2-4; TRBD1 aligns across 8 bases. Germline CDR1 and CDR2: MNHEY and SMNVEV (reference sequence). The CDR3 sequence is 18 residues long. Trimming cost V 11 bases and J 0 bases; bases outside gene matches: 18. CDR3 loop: CALTRDRTKGLAKNIQYF. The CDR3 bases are TGTGCCTTGACCCGGGACAGGACCAAAGGACTAGCCAAAAACATTCAGTACTTC.

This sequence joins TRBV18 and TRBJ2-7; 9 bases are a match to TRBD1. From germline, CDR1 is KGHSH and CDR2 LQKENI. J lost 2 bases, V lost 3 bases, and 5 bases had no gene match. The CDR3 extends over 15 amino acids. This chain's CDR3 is CASSPTGTGTYEQYF. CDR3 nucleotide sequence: TGTGCCAGCTCACCCACCGGGACAGGGACCTACGAGCAGTACTTC.

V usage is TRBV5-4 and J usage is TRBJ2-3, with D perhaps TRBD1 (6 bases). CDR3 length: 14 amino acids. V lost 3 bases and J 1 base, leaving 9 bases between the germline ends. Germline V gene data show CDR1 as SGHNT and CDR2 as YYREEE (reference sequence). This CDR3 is CASSSRQGTDTQYF. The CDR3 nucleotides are TGTGCCAGCAGCTCCCGACAGGGCACAGATACGCAGTATTTT.

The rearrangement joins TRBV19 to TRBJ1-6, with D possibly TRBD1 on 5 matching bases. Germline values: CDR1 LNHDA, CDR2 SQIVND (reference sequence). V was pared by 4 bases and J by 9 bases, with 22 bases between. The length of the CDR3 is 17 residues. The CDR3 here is CASSTRGLSGASSPLHF. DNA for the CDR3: TGTGCCAGTAGTACAAGGGGACTCTCCGGGGCGAGTTCACCCCTCCACTTT.

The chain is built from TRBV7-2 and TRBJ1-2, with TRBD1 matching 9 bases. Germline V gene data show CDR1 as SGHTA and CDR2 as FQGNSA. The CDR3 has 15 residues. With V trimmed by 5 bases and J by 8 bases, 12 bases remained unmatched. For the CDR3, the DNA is TGTGCCAGCAGCCAACCGACAGGGGGTGTATCAGGCTACACCTTC. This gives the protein CASSQPTGGVSGYTF.

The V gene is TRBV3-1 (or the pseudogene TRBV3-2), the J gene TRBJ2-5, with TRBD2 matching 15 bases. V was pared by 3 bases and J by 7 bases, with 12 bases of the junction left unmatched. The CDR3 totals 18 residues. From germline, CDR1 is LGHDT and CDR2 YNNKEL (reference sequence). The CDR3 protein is CASSHPGLAGGPRGTQYF. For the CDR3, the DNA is TGTGCCAGCAGCCACCCTGGACTAGCGGGAGGGCCCAGGGGGACCCAGTACTTC.

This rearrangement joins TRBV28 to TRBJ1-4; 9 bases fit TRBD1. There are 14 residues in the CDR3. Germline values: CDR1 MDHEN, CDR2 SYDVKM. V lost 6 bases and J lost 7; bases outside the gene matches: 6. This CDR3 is CASRSGQGVEKLFF. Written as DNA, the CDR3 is TGTGCCAGCAGGTCGGGACAGGGTGTTGAAAAACTGTTTTTT.

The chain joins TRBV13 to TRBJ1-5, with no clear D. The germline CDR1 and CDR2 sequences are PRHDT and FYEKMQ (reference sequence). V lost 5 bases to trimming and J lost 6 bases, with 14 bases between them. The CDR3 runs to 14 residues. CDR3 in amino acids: CASSSRELGQPQHF. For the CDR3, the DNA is TGTGCCAGCAGCAGCCGGGAGCTCGGTCAGCCCCAGCATTTT.

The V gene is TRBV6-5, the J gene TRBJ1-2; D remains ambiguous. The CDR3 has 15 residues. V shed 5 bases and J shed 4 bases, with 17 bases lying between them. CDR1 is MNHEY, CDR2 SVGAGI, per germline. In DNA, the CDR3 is TGTGCCAGCAGTCAACAAGAGGGTCCAGGCTATGGCTACACCTTC. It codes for CASSQQEGPGYGYTF.

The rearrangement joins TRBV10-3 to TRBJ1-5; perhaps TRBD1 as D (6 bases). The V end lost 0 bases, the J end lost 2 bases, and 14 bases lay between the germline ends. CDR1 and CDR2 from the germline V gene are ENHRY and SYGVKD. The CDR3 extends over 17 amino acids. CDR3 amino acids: CAISESRGPNGNQPQHF. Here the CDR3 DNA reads TGTGCCATCAGTGAGTCGCGGGGGCCTAATGGCAATCAGCCCCAGCATTTT.

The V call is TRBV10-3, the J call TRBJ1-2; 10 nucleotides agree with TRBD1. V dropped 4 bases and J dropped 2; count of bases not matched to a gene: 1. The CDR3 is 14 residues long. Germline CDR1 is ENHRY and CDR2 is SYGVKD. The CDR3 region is CAISGGQGNYGYTF. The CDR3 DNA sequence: TGTGCCATCAGTGGGGGACAGGGGAACTATGGCTACACCTTC.

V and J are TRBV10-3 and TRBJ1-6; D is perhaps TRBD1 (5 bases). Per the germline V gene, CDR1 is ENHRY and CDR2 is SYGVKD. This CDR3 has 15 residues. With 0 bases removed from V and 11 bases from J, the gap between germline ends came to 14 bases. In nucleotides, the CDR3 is TGTGCCATCAGTGAGTCTGAAAGGGGTTCCACACCCCTCCACTTT. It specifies CAISESERGSTPLHF.

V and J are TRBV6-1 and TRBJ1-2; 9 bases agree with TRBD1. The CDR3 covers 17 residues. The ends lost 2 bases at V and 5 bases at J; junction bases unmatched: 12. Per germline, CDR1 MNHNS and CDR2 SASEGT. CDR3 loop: CASSEQGGGQGEYGYTF. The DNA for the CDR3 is TGTGCCAGCAGTGAACAGGGCGGGGGACAGGGAGAATATGGCTACACCTTC.

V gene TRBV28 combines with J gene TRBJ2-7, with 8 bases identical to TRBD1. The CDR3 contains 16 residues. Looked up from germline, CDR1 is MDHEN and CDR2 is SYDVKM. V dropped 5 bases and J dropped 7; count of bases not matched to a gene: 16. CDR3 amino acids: CASSTPGYGQGREQYF. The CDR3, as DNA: TGTGCCAGCAGTACGCCCGGTTATGGACAGGGTCGGGAGCAGTACTTC.

The CDR3 is CASSLGLGGYNEQFF. Here the CDR3 DNA reads TGTGCCAGCAGTTTAGGGTTGGGGGGTTACAATGAGCAGTTCTTC. The V call is TRBV28, the J call TRBJ2-1, with D possibly being TRBD2 (6 bases). This CDR3 has 15 residues. Looked up from germline, CDR1 is MDHEN and CDR2 is SYDVKM. V was cut by 2 bases and J by 4 bases, with 12 bases left in between. Full variable domain (missing parts from reference TRBV28 and TRBJ2-1): DVKVTQSSRYLVKRTGEKVFLECVQDMDHENMFWYRQDPGLGLRLIYFSYDVKMKEKGDIPEGYSVSREKKERFSLILESASTNQTSMYLCASSLGLGGYNEQFFGPGTRLTVL.

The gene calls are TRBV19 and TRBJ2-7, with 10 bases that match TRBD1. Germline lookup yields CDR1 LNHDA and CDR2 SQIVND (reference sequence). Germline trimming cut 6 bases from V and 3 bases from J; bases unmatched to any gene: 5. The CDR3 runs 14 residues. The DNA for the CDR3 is TGTGCCAGTAGGAGCCGGGACAGGGGCTACGAGCAGTACTTC. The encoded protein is CASRSRDRGYEQYF. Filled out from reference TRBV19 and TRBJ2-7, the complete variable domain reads DGGITQSPKYLFRKEGQNVTLSCEQNLNHDAMYWYRQDPGQGLRLIYYSQIVNDFQKGDIAEGYSVSREKKESFPLTVTSAQKNPTAFYLCASRSRDRGYEQYFGPGTRLTVT.

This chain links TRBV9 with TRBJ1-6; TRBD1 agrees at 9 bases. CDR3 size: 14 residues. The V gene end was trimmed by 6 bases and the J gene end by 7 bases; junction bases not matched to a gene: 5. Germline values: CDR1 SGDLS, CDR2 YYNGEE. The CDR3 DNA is TGTGCCAGCAAACGGACAGGGGAGAATTCACCCCTCCACTTT. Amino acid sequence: CASKRTGENSPLHF.

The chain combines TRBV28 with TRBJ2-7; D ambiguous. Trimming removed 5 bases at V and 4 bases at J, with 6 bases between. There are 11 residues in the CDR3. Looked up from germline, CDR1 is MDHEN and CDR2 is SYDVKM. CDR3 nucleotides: TGTGCCAGCAGTATAAATTACGAGCAGTACTTC. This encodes CASSINYEQYF. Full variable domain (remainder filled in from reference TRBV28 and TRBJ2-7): DVKVTQSSRYLVKRTGEKVFLECVQDMDHENMFWYRQDPGLGLRLIYFSYDVKMKEKGDIPEGYSVSREKKERFSLILESASTNQTSMYLCASSINYEQYFGPGTRLTVT.

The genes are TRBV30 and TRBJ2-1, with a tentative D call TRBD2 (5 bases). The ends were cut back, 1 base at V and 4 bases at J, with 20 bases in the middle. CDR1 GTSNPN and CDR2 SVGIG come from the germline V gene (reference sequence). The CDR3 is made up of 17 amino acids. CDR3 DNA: TGTGCCTGGAGTGGGATGGGTTTAGGTAGACTATACAATGAGCAGTTCTTC. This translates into CAWSGMGLGRLYNEQFF.

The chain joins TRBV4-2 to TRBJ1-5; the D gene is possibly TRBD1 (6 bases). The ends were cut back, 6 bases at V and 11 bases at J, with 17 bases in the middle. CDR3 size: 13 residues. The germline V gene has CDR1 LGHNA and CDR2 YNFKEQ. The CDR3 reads CASRRDRIWSQHF. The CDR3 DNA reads TGTGCCAGCAGGAGAGACAGGATTTGGTCCCAGCATTTT.

The CDR3 coding sequence is TGTGCCAGCCTCCAGGGGGCAAGAGGGCGAGCTTTCTTT. It is translated as CASLQGARGRAFF. This sequence joins TRBV27 and TRBJ1-1; 8 nucleotides align to TRBD1. The CDR3 consists of 13 residues. V was clipped by 8 bases and J by 10 bases; unmatched bases: 12. The germline V gene encodes CDR1 MNHEY and CDR2 SMNVEV (reference sequence).

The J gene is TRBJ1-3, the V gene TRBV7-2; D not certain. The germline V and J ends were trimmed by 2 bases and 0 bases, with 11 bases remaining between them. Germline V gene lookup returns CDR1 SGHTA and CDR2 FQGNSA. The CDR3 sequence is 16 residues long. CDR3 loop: CASSLLDGLSGNTIYF. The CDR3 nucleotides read TGTGCCAGCAGCTTACTGGACGGACTCTCTGGAAACACCATATATTTT. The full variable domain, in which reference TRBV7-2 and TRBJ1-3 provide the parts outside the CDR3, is GAGVSQSPSNKVTEKGKDVELRCDPISGHTALYWYRQSLGQGLEFLIYFQGNSAPDKSGLPSDRFSAERTGGSVSTLTIQRTQQEDSAVYLCASSLLDGLSGNTIYFGEGSWLTVV.

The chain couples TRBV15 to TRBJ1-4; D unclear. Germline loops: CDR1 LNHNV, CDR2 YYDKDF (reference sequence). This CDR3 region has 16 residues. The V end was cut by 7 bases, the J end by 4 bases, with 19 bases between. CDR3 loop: CATKDTPRLGNEKLFF. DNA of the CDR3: TGTGCCACCAAAGACACACCTCGGCTCGGTAATGAAAAACTGTTTTTT.

CDR3 DNA: TGTGCCAGCAGCGCGCTGAGGACAGCGCTCACCGGGGAGCTGTTTTTT. Amino acid sequence: CASSALRTALTGELFF. The chain is built from TRBV9 and TRBJ2-2; D is perhaps TRBD1 (6 bases). Germline V gene data show CDR1 as SGDLS and CDR2 as YYNGEE. The V end lost 3 bases, the J end lost 4 bases, and 16 bases lay between the germline ends. This CDR3 region has 16 residues.

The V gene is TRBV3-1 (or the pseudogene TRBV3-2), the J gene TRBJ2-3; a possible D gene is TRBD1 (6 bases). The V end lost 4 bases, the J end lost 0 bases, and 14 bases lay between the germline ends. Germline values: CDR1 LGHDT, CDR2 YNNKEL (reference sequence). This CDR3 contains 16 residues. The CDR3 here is CASSLRGFGSTDTQYF. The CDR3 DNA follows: TGTGCCAGCAGCCTGAGGGGGTTCGGTAGCACAGATACGCAGTATTTT.

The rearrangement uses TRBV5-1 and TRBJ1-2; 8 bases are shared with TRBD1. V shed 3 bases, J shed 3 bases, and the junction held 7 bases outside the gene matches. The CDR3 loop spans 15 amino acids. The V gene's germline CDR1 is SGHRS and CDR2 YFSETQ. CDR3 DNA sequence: TGCGCCAGCAGCTCCGGACAGGGTGTGCACTATGGCTACACCTTC. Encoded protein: CASSSGQGVHYGYTF.